The rows below give T cell receptor beta chains drawn from one sample of a study of blood T cells in healthy people across ages. TCRdb used MiXCR to reprocess the 5' RACE reads, holding one entry per CDR3 protein. The sample includes about 780,000 distinct CDR3 sequences, about half of them seen just once. Specimen: blood. The receptors shown here come from a man older than 75 in good health. The CDR3 runs from the conserved cysteine through the conserved F or W. The D gene is left open where the match is weak. The listing skips clone size in some rows; elsewhere it reads once, few, many or a size class.

abundance: -
j_gene: TRBJ2-3
d_gene: TRBD2
v_gene: TRBV29-1
CDR3aa: CSAGTSGISDTQYF
CDR3nt: TGCAGCGCTGGGACTAGCGGGATTTCAGATACGCAGTATTTT

abundance: -
j_gene: TRBJ1-4
d_gene: -
v_gene: TRBV7-2
CDR3aa: CASSPQSGEKLFF
CDR3nt: TGTGCCAGCAGCCCCCAGTCGGGGGAAAAACTGTTTTTT

abundance: few
j_gene: TRBJ2-3
d_gene: TRBD1
v_gene: TRBV9
CDR3aa: CASSGPGQGAVDTQYF
CDR3nt: TGTGCCAGCAGCGGCCCAGGACAGGGGGCGGTAGATACGCAGTATTTT

abundance: -
j_gene: TRBJ2-7
d_gene: TRBD1
v_gene: TRBV29-1
CDR3aa: CSVAVGQAYEQYF
CDR3nt: TGCAGCGTTGCGGTCGGACAGGCCTACGAGCAGTACTTC

abundance: -
j_gene: TRBJ2-5
d_gene: -
v_gene: TRBV25-1
CDR3aa: CASSILDQETQYF
CDR3nt: TGTGCCAGCAGTATACTAGATCAAGAGACCCAGTACTTC

abundance: few
j_gene: TRBJ2-1
d_gene: -
v_gene: TRBV7-3
CDR3aa: CASSLGNGPSDEQFF
CDR3nt: TGTGCCAGCAGCTTAGGTAACGGGCCGAGCGATGAGCAGTTCTTC

abundance: -
j_gene: TRBJ2-7
d_gene: TRBD2
v_gene: TRBV9
CDR3aa: CASSLGTSGGDEQYF
CDR3nt: TGTGCCAGCAGCCTCGGGACTAGCGGAGGCGATGAGCAGTACTTC

abundance: -
j_gene: TRBJ1-2
d_gene: -
v_gene: TRBV4-3
CDR3aa: CASSQGLGDQGYTF
CDR3nt: TGCGCCAGCAGCCAAGGTCTCGGCGACCAAGGCTACACCTTC

abundance: -
j_gene: TRBJ2-7
d_gene: TRBD1
v_gene: TRBV5-1
CDR3aa: CASARDSSYEQYF
CDR3nt: TGCGCCAGCGCCCGGGACAGCTCCTACGAGCAGTACTTC

abundance: -
j_gene: TRBJ1-5
d_gene: TRBD1
v_gene: TRBV12-3/TRBV12-4
CDR3aa: CASTLTGNSNQPQHF
CDR3nt: TGTGCCAGCACCCTGACAGGGAATAGCAATCAGCCCCAGCATTTT

abundance: -
j_gene: TRBJ1-2
d_gene: TRBD1
v_gene: TRBV11-2
CDR3aa: CASSRQGADGYTF
CDR3nt: TGTGCCAGCAGCAGACAGGGTGCCGATGGCTACACCTTC

abundance: few
j_gene: TRBJ2-7
d_gene: -
v_gene: TRBV28
CDR3aa: CASSLRPVLWEQYF
CDR3nt: TGTGCCAGCAGCCTAAGGCCTGTCTTATGGGAGCAGTACTTC

abundance: -
j_gene: TRBJ1-4
d_gene: -
v_gene: TRBV7-9
CDR3aa: CASSARETGERLFF
CDR3nt: TGTGCCAGCAGCGCCCGGGAGACAGGAGAAAGACTGTTTTTT

abundance: -
j_gene: TRBJ1-2
d_gene: -
v_gene: TRBV14
CDR3aa: CASSQGQGTGYTF
CDR3nt: TGTGCCAGCAGCCAAGGGCAGGGGACTGGCTACACCTTC

abundance: -
j_gene: TRBJ2-7
d_gene: -
v_gene: TRBV7-2
CDR3aa: CASSLDKLAHEQYF
CDR3nt: TGTGCCAGCAGCTTAGATAAACTAGCACACGAGCAGTACTTC

abundance: once
j_gene: TRBJ1-4
d_gene: -
v_gene: TRBV29-1
CDR3aa: CSVEVLRGEAAVTTNEKLFF
CDR3nt: TGCAGCGTTGAAGTACTCAGAGGGGAGGCGGCTGTAACAACTAATGAAAAACTGTTTTTT

abundance: few
j_gene: TRBJ2-3
d_gene: -
v_gene: TRBV7-2
CDR3aa: CASSLARFGLSTQYF
CDR3nt: TGTGCCAGCAGCTTAGCGAGGTTTGGTCTCAGTACGCAGTATTTT

abundance: -
j_gene: TRBJ2-3
d_gene: -
v_gene: TRBV25-1
CDR3aa: CASSEDVGLNTQYF
CDR3nt: TGTGCCAGCAGTGAAGATGTGGGACTGAATACGCAGTATTTT

abundance: -
j_gene: TRBJ2-5
d_gene: -
v_gene: TRBV24-1
CDR3aa: CATSSTTQETQYF
CDR3nt: TGTGCCACCAGTTCGACTACCCAGGAGACCCAGTACTTC

abundance: -
j_gene: TRBJ2-7
d_gene: -
v_gene: TRBV6-2/TRBV6-3
CDR3aa: CASSYDGTGSYEQYF
CDR3nt: TGTGCCAGCAGTTACGACGGGACGGGGTCCTACGAGCAGTACTTC

abundance: -
j_gene: TRBJ2-7
d_gene: -
v_gene: TRBV18
CDR3aa: CASSPPSGVSYEQYF
CDR3nt: TGTGCCAGCTCACCACCTTCGGGGGTCTCCTACGAGCAGTACTTC

abundance: -
j_gene: TRBJ2-1
d_gene: -
v_gene: TRBV7-2
CDR3aa: CASRSLDSPNEQFF
CDR3nt: TGTGCCAGCAGGTCACTCGACAGCCCGAATGAGCAGTTCTTC

abundance: -
j_gene: TRBJ2-1
d_gene: TRBD1
v_gene: TRBV29-1
CDR3aa: CRVEETGSEQFF
CDR3nt: TGCCGCGTTGAAGAGACAGGGTCTGAGCAGTTCTTC

abundance: few
j_gene: TRBJ2-7
d_gene: -
v_gene: TRBV20-1
CDR3aa: CSAGPTRSSYNEQYF
CDR3nt: TGCAGTGCTGGGCCGACGAGGAGCTCCTACAATGAGCAGTACTTC

abundance: -
j_gene: TRBJ2-7
d_gene: -
v_gene: TRBV14
CDR3aa: CASSQDPFSLYEQYF
CDR3nt: TGTGCCAGCAGCCAAGATCCGTTTAGCTTGTACGAGCAGTACTTC

abundance: few
j_gene: TRBJ2-1
d_gene: TRBD1
v_gene: TRBV3-1
CDR3aa: CASSQVLPGQGMSEQFF
CDR3nt: TGTGCCAGCAGCCAAGTCCTGCCGGGACAGGGGATGAGCGAGCAGTTCTTC

abundance: -
j_gene: TRBJ2-7
d_gene: TRBD2
v_gene: TRBV2
CDR3aa: CATTSGAYEQYF
CDR3nt: TGTGCCACGACTAGCGGAGCCTACGAGCAGTACTTC

abundance: -
j_gene: TRBJ2-5
d_gene: -
v_gene: TRBV4-2
CDR3aa: CASSQNLAEDEQYF
CDR3nt: TGTGCCAGCAGCCAAAACCTAGCAGAGGATGAGCAGTACTTC

abundance: -
j_gene: TRBJ2-2
d_gene: TRBD2
v_gene: TRBV4-2
CDR3aa: CASSLYTPGSGRIGTGELFF
CDR3nt: TGTGCCAGCAGCCTCTACACGCCGGGGAGCGGGAGGATCGGCACCGGGGAGCTGTTTTTT

abundance: once
j_gene: TRBJ2-2
d_gene: TRBD2
v_gene: TRBV24-1
CDR3aa: CATSDAGTRANTGELFF
CDR3nt: TGTGCCACCAGCGATGCAGGGACTAGAGCGAACACCGGGGAGCTGTTTTTT

abundance: -
j_gene: TRBJ2-5
d_gene: TRBD2
v_gene: TRBV29-1
CDR3aa: CSVEGDTSGREETQYF
CDR3nt: TGCAGCGTTGAAGGTGACACTAGCGGGAGGGAGGAGACCCAGTACTTC

abundance: -
j_gene: TRBJ2-7
d_gene: TRBD1
v_gene: TRBV12-3/TRBV12-4
CDR3aa: CASSFGRDRSYEQYF
CDR3nt: TGTGCCAGCAGTTTTGGACGGGACAGATCCTACGAGCAGTACTTC

abundance: few
j_gene: TRBJ1-2
d_gene: TRBD1
v_gene: TRBV6-6
CDR3aa: CASRTGGAGGGYGYTF
CDR3nt: TGTGCCAGCAGAACAGGGGGCGCCGGGGGAGGGTATGGCTACACCTTC

abundance: -
j_gene: TRBJ2-3
d_gene: -
v_gene: TRBV20-1
CDR3aa: CSARDPEGVTDTQYF
CDR3nt: TGCAGTGCTAGAGATCCGGAGGGCGTTACAGATACGCAGTATTTT

abundance: -
j_gene: TRBJ2-1
d_gene: TRBD2
v_gene: TRBV12-3/TRBV12-4
CDR3aa: CASRLAGGQFF
CDR3nt: TGTGCCAGCAGGCTAGCGGGAGGGCAGTTCTTC

abundance: many
j_gene: TRBJ1-5
d_gene: -
v_gene: TRBV7-6
CDR3aa: CASSFAKNQPQHF
CDR3nt: TGTGCCAGCAGCTTTGCGAAAAATCAGCCCCAGCATTTT

abundance: -
j_gene: TRBJ2-3
d_gene: TRBD2
v_gene: TRBV3-1
CDR3aa: CASSPIAGGPGDTQYF
CDR3nt: TGTGCCAGCAGCCCCATAGCGGGAGGGCCTGGAGATACGCAGTATTTT